Sequencing of this T cell receptor (beta chain) was carried out in a study of blood T cell repertoires in COVID-19 (dated by TCRdb to the early 2020s). About the study as a whole: Collaborator samples came from the United States, Italy and Spain and covered acute and convalescent phases of COVID-19. HLA class I and class II types, where available, came from metadata supplied by the sample provider rather than from assay-based typing. The prospective study material was composed of cDNA or gDNA derived from T cells, B-cell-depleted T cells, or PBMCs. The repertoires were released in a freely available public database intended as a resource for research on the immune response to SARS-CoV-2. Samples were obtained from the ongoing ImmuneRACE study (first 160 participants) and from approximately 1,200 subjects provided by 6 global collaborators. Sample metadata almost always included a de-identified subject ID, COVID-19 status, age in years and sex. Subjects who had been exposed to COVID-19, were actively infected with it, or had recovered from it provided the deeply sampled blood TCRbeta repertoires that made up the dataset.

The immunoSEQ Assay, a bias-controlled multiplex PCR, was used to amplify TCRbeta CDR3 regions from genomic DNA. The published analysis was carried out like this. Nucleated cell counts per sample were estimated from amplification of reference gene primers within the assay. To quantify the absolute abundance of each unique TCRbeta CDR3 rearrangement, sequence reads were collapsed and filtered. Productive Simpson clonality was computed per sample as the square root of Simpson's diversity index over productive rearrangements. Here the immuneACCESS table is served through TCRdb, limited to in-frame sequences with V and J called. Missing clones are a known gap in these copies; in checked studies unresolved V genes cover under half, and the rest lacks a known reason. Clone size and V and J calls were adopted from that table, with D and trimming inferred from the DNA. Counted in this sample were more than 150,000 clones; roughly 80% of them appeared once. 11% of the sample is in the top ten clones.

Here is what the overall study found, with its caveats: The amount of clinical and demographic metadata varied by source and participant and was provided uncurated.

Enrolling through a virtual design, the prospective study's participants ranged in age from roughly 18 to 95 years and lived across about two dozen United States geographic areas. Cohort assignment in the prospective study relied on participant-reported clinical history from a screening survey and a study questionnaire. For ImmuneRACE Cohort 3, a participant was defined as recovered based on two consecutive negative NP/OP PCR tests, clearance by a healthcare professional, or resolution of symptoms. Each participant in the prospective study had whole blood, serum and a nasopharyngeal or oropharyngeal swab collected by mobile phlebotomists. Prospective study participants could optionally give additional blood draws and questionnaires over an approximately two-month period. Before DNA extraction, blood samples from the prospective study were shipped at room temperature or frozen. Details on this clone: The clone's antigen remains unknown. Per-base qualities were not stored, and no clone one base away is much larger.

Source material: PBMCs or T cells enriched from blood (not recorded which). This receptor was identified in a man aged 50 to 60 who had recovered from COVID-19.

The CDR3 protein: CASSQLSTDTQYF. Here is the DNA: TGTGCCAGCAGCCAACTAAGCACAGATACGCAGTATTTT. Recombination connected TRBV3-1 (or the pseudogene TRBV3-2) to TRBJ2-3; no D gene can be assigned with confidence. CDR3 length: 13 amino acids, cysteine to phenylalanine. The only DNA kept is the CDR3, 39 bases in frame from the first base. CDR1 and CDR2 are read off the germline V gene (reference sequence) as LGHDT and YNNKEL. V gives up 2 bases and J gives up 0 bases, and the segment between their germline ends measures 3 bases.